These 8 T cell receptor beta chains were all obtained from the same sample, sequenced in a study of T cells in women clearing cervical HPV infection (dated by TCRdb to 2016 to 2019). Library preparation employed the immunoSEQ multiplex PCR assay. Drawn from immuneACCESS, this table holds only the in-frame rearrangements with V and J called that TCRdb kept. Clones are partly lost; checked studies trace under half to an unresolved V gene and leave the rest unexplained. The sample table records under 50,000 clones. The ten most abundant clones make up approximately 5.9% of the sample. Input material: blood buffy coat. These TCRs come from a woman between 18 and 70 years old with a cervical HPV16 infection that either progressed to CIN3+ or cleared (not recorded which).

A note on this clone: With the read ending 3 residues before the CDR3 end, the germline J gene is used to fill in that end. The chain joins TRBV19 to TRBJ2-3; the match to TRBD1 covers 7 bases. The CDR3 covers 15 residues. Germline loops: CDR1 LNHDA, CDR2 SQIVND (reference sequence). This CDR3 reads CASILTGLGNQPQYF. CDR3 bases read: TGTGCCAGTATCCTGACAGGGTTGGGCAATCAGCCG. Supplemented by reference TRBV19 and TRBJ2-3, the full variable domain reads DGGITQSPKYLFRKEGQNVTLSCEQNLNHDAMYWYRQDPGQGLRLIYYSQIVNDFQKGDIAEGYSVSREKKESFPLTVTSAQKNPTAFYLCASILTGLGNQPQYFGPGTRLTVL.

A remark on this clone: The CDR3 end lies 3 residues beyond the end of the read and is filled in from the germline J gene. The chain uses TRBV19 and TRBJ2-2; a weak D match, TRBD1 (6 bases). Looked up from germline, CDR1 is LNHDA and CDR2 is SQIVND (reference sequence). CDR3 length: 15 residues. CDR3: CASSADSPSNEKLFF. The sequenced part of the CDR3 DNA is TGTGCCAGTAGTGCGGACAGCCCTTCTAATGAAAAG.

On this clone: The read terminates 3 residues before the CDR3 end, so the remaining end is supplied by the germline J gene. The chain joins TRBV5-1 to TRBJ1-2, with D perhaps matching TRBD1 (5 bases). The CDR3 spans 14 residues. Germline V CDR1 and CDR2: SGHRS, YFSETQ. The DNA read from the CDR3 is TGCGCCAGCAGCTTTGGGGCTAGCGGGAGCGAC. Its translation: CASSFGASGSD. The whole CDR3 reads CASSFGASGSDYTF.

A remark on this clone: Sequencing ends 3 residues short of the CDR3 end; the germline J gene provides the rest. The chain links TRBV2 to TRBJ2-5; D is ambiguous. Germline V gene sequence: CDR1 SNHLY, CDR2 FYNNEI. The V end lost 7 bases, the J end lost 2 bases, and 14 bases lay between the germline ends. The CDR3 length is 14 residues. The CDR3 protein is CASTDGWAQETQYF. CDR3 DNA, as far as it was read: TGTGCCAGCACCGACGGCTGGGCGCAAGAGACC.

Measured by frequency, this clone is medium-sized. The sequenced CDR3 bases are TGTGCCAGCAGCCAAACTAGCGTCAGCACAGATACG. This sequence encodes CASSQTSVSTDT. The full CDR3 protein is CASSQTSVSTDTQYF. The rearrangement uses TRBV7-2 and TRBJ2-3; 7 nucleotides align to TRBD2. The missing CDR3 end, 3 residues past where the read stops, is filled in from the germline J gene. The germline CDR1 and CDR2 sequences are SGHTA and FQGNSA. The trim removed 5 bases at V and 0 bases at J, leaving 5 bases unmatched. The CDR3 has 15 residues.

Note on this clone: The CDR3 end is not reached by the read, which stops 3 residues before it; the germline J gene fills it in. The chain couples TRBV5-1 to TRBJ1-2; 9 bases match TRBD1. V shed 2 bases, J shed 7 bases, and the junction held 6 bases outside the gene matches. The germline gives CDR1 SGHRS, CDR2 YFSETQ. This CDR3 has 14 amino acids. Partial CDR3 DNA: TGCGCCAGCAGCTTCTCTCGGACAGGGGCTGGC. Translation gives CASSFSRTGAG. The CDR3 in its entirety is CASSFSRTGAGYTF.

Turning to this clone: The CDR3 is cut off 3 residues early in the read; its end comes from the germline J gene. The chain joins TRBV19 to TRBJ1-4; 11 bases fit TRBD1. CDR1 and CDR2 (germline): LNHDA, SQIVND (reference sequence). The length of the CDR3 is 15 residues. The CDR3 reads CASTLTGTGGSSLFF. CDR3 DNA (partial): TGTGCCAGTACTCTAACCGGGACAGGGGGATCATCA. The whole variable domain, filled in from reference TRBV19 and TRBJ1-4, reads DGGITQSPKYLFRKEGQNVTLSCEQNLNHDAMYWYRQDPGQGLRLIYYSQIVNDFQKGDIAEGYSVSREKKESFPLTVTSAQKNPTAFYLCASTLTGTGGSSLFFGSGTQLSVL.

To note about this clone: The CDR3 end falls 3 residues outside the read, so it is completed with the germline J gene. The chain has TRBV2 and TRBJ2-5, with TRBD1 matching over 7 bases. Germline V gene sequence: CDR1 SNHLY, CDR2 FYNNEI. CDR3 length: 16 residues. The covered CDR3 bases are TGTGCCAGCAGAGGCTACAGGGGACGGGACACAGATACC. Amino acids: CASRGYRGRDTDT. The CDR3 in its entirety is CASRGYRGRDTDTQYF. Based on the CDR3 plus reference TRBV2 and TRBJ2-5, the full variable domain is EPEVTQTPSHQVTQMGQEVILRCVPISNHLYFYWYRQILGQKVEFLVSFYNNEISEKSEIFDDQFSVERPDGSNFTLKIRSTKLEDSAMYFCASRGYRGRDTDTQYFGPGTRLLVL.